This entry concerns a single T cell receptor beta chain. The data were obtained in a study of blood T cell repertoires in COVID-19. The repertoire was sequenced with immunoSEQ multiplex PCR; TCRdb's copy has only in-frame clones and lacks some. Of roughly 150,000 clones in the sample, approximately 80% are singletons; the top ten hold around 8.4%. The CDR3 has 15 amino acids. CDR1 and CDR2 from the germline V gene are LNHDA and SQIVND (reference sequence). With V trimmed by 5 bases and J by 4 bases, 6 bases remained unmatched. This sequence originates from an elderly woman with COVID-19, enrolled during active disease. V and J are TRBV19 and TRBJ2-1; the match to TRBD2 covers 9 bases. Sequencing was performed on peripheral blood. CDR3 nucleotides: TGTGCCAGTAGTCCGCGGGGGGGGCGATACAATGAGCAGTTCTTC. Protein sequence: CASSPRGGRYNEQFF.